This is a list of T cell receptor beta chains from one sample in a study of shared clonotypes between healthy human individuals. TCRdb's copy holds only in-frame clones and misses some; the assay was immunoSEQ multiplex PCR. The sample has 850,000 to 1,100,000 clones; about 72% are singletons. Sequenced input: memory CD4+ T cells from PBMCs. Every receptor here comes from a man younger than 35 in good health. Some clones in this sample may be carry-over from other donors' samples. CDR3s include the opening cysteine and the closing phenylalanine or tryptophan. The D gene is left open where the match is weak. The size of a clone is reported for some rows only, either as once, few or many, or as a class for expanded clones.

CDR3,V,D,size
CASSRVFASGSHEQFF,TRBV27,TRBD2,once
CASSLGGGNEQFF,TRBV7-7,-,-
CASSERRTAGTSHIYEQYF,TRBV6-1,TRBD2,-
CASSFPKTSGRSSSYEQYF,TRBV7-2,TRBD2,-
CASSPKPGQPNQPQHF,TRBV18,-,-
CASSLVGSSNYGYTF,TRBV5-6,-,once
CASSRTGENTIYF,TRBV6-6,TRBD1,-
CASSLPVGALNEKLFF,TRBV7-9,-,-
CASSLGGLSTDTQYF,TRBV5-4,-,few
CASSVKGLGSPLHF,TRBV9,-,-
CASSSTWTGELFF,TRBV7-6,-,-
CASSQEGLRRAKGPNTEAFF,TRBV4-1,-,-
CASSPGGARTDTQYF,TRBV28,-,-
CASCENSGPYEQYF,TRBV5-1,-,-
CASSPSRGHSSYEQYF,TRBV23-1,-,-
CASSIAGGIGNEQFF,TRBV19,TRBD2,-
CASGVTYNEQFF,TRBV28,-,-
CASSMVHSTRYGYTF,TRBV19,-,few
CASSGVTRGRGGYTF,TRBV6-5,TRBD1,-
CASTYSFSGNTIYF,TRBV7-9,-,-
CASSLETGGVEKLFF,TRBV5-1,TRBD1,-
CSAGGSVNTEAFF,TRBV29-1,-,few
CASSLTAGTRNEQFF,TRBV5-1,-,-
CASSLRSGTEAFF,TRBV5-1,-,few
CASSADSGSLSGNTIYF,TRBV18,-,-